A single sample gave rise to the 29 T cell receptor beta chains below, sequenced in a study of blood T cell repertoires in COVID-19. The assay was immunoSEQ multiplex PCR, and TCRdb's table has in-frame clones only and misses some. The sample carries 200,000 to 300,000 clones, about 85% recorded once. Specimen: peripheral blood. These receptors were taken from a man aged 18 to 35 with active or convalescent COVID-19.

This chain links TRBV7-3 with TRBJ2-1; 8 bases match TRBD2. The CDR3 has 15 amino acids. From germline, CDR1 is SGHTA and CDR2 FQGTGA. The V and J ends lost 1 base and 15 bases, in that order; junction bases with no gene match: 14. DNA for the CDR3: TGTGCCAGCAGCTTAAGTTCAGCGGGAGTTTCTAGGAGGTTCTTC. Translation: CASSLSSAGVSRRFF.

This chain links TRBV9 with TRBJ1-4; unclear D gene. CDR3 size: 15 residues. The V end lost 0 bases, the J end lost 5 bases, and 11 bases lay between the germline ends. Germline assignment: CDR1 SGDLS and CDR2 YYNGEE. The CDR3 region is CASSVGPAQNEKLFF. The CDR3 bases are TGTGCCAGCAGCGTAGGGCCGGCACAGAATGAAAAACTGTTTTTT. The entire variable domain, with the rest obtained from reference TRBV9 and TRBJ1-4, is as follows: DSGVTQTPKHLITATGQRVTLRCSPRSGDLSVYWYQQSLDQGLQFLIQYYNGEERAKGNILERFSAQQFPDLHSELNLSSLELGDSALYFCASSVGPAQNEKLFFGSGTQLSVL.

V gene TRBV6-5 combines with J gene TRBJ1-2; a weak D match, TRBD1 (5 bases). CDR1 and CDR2 (germline): MNHEY, SVGAGI. Trimming took off 3 bases at V and 6 bases at J, with 17 bases between the two ends. The CDR3 sequence is 15 residues long. The CDR3 sequence: CASSYRRVSSDGYTF. CDR3 coding DNA: TGTGCCAGCAGTTATCGCAGGGTTTCGTCGGATGGCTACACCTTC.

The CDR3 DNA is TGTGCCAGCAGTTCACTAGGACAGGGGAACACTGAAGCTTTCTTT. Translated, it gives CASSSLGQGNTEAFF. The rearrangement links TRBV28 to TRBJ1-1, with TRBD1 identical over 8 bases. The CDR3 has 15 residues. CDR1 and CDR2 from the germline V gene are MDHEN and SYDVKM. J was trimmed by 1 base and V by 4 bases; bases with no gene match: 5.

The gene calls are TRBV6-1 and TRBJ1-2, with TRBD1 matching 7 bases. The V and J ends lost 1 base and 3 bases, in that order; junction bases with no gene match: 11. The CDR3 runs 17 residues. Germline lookup yields CDR1 MNHNS and CDR2 SASEGT. CDR3 bases: TGTGCCAGCAGTGAAGTTCGAGGGCAGGGGGTTGACTATGGCTACACCTTC. Translating gives CASSEVRGQGVDYGYTF.

J is TRBJ1-4 and V is TRBV5-1, with D tentatively TRBD1 (5 bases). Germline V gives CDR1 SGHRS, CDR2 YFSETQ. Trimming left V 2 bases short and J 12 bases short, with 14 bases between. This CDR3 is 13 amino acids long. CDR3 residues: CASSLGLQEQLFF. CDR3 nucleotides: TGCGCCAGCAGCTTAGGGTTACAGGAGCAACTGTTTTTT.

V and J are TRBV9 and TRBJ2-7; D is possibly TRBD1 (5 bases). Trimming left V 4 bases short and J 3 bases short, with 14 bases between. This CDR3 region has 14 residues. CDR1 SGDLS and CDR2 YYNGEE come from the germline V gene. The CDR3 protein is CASSPGSPNYEQYF. The CDR3 bases are TGTGCCAGCAGCCCAGGGTCCCCAAACTACGAGCAGTACTTC.

CDR3 sequence reads: CATSREAGEAFF. The CDR3, as DNA: TGTGCCACCAGCAGAGAAGCAGGCGAAGCTTTCTTT. The chain uses TRBV15 and TRBJ1-1; D is ambiguous. This CDR3 comprises 12 residues. The germline gives CDR1 LNHNV, CDR2 YYDKDF (reference sequence). Trimming stripped 0 bases from V and 8 bases from J, with 7 bases between.

The V and J genes are TRBV5-1 and TRBJ1-5, with TRBD1 identical over 11 bases. The germline gives CDR1 SGHRS, CDR2 YFSETQ. V was pared by 4 bases and J by 0 bases, with 3 bases of the junction left unmatched. The length of the CDR3 is 16 residues. CDR3 residues: CASSIGTGGSNQPQHF. The DNA for the CDR3 is TGCGCCAGCAGCATCGGGACAGGGGGTAGCAATCAGCCCCAGCATTTT.

This chain uses TRBV5-1 with TRBJ2-1, with 9 bases that match TRBD2. This CDR3 is 15 amino acids long. Germline loops: CDR1 SGHRS, CDR2 YFSETQ. V shed 0 bases, J shed 10 bases, and the junction held 8 bases outside the gene matches. In DNA form, the CDR3 reads TGCGCCAGCAGCTTGGATACTTTAGCGGGAGACGAGCAGTTCTTC. Translated, it gives CASSLDTLAGDEQFF.

The chain couples TRBV7-2 to TRBJ1-3; D not certain. Between the trimmed V and J ends, which lost 0 bases and 0 bases, there was a span of 6 bases. The germline V gene has CDR1 SGHTA and CDR2 FQGNSA. This CDR3 has 15 amino acids. The DNA of the CDR3 is TGTGCCAGCAGCTTAGCGACTAGCTCTGGAAACACCATATATTTT. Its translation: CASSLATSSGNTIYF.

The V gene is TRBV9, the J gene TRBJ1-6, with TRBD1 identical over 8 bases. Germline values: CDR1 SGDLS, CDR2 YYNGEE. V lost 3 bases to trimming and J lost 8 bases; unmatched junction nucleotides: 4. The CDR3 spans 14 residues. CDR3: CASSEAQGDSPLHF. CDR3 DNA: TGTGCCAGCAGCGAGGCACAGGGGGATTCACCCCTCCACTTT. Full variable domain (rest looked up from reference TRBV9 and TRBJ1-6): DSGVTQTPKHLITATGQRVTLRCSPRSGDLSVYWYQQSLDQGLQFLIQYYNGEERAKGNILERFSAQQFPDLHSELNLSSLELGDSALYFCASSEAQGDSPLHFGNGTRLTVT.

This chain joins TRBV6-5 and TRBJ1-4; D unresolved. V dropped 6 bases and J dropped 7 bases, with 15 bases sitting between them. CDR1 is MNHEY and CDR2 is SVGAGI in the germline V gene. There are 14 residues in the CDR3. The CDR3 here is CASRAPGVAEKLFF. DNA for the CDR3: TGTGCCAGCAGAGCACCCGGGGTGGCTGAAAAACTGTTTTTT.

This chain uses TRBV27 with TRBJ1-6; possible D gene TRBD1, 6 bases. The germline V gene has CDR1 MNHEY and CDR2 SMNVEV (reference sequence). V gave up 5 bases and J gave up 12 bases, with 17 bases separating them. This CDR3 has 14 residues. The CDR3 DNA is TGTGCCAGCAGTCCCTCGACAGGCAGGGAACCCCTCCACTTT. Translated: CASSPSTGREPLHF.

This rearrangement joins TRBV6-2 or TRBV6-3 to TRBJ2-7, with a possible D match to TRBD1 (6 bases). The germline V gene encodes CDR1 MNHEY and CDR2 SVGEGT. The CDR3 is 15 residues long. Trimming stripped 2 bases from V and 6 bases from J, with 17 bases between. CDR3 nucleotide sequence: TGTGCCAGCAGTTACGTCTCAGGGGTTGACGGCGAGCAGTACTTC. This translates into CASSYVSGVDGEQYF.

A remark on this clone: The same CDR3 arises from other DNA sequences in this sample as well. The genes are TRBV7-2 and TRBJ2-7; no firm D call. CDR3 length: 12 residues. Germline V gene sequence: CDR1 SGHTA, CDR2 FQGNSA. V lost 2 bases to trimming and J lost 3 bases, with 5 bases between them. The CDR3 region is CASSLTSYEQYF. The CDR3 bases are TGTGCCAGCAGCTTAACAAGCTACGAGCAGTACTTC. Full variable domain (outside the CDR3, taken from reference TRBV7-2 and TRBJ2-7): GAGVSQSPSNKVTEKGKDVELRCDPISGHTALYWYRQSLGQGLEFLIYFQGNSAPDKSGLPSDRFSAERTGGSVSTLTIQRTQQEDSAVYLCASSLTSYEQYFGPGTRLTVT.

This chain's CDR3 is CSANRGNEQYF. The DNA of the CDR3 is TGCAGTGCTAATCGGGGTAACGAGCAGTACTTC. The V and J genes are TRBV20-1 and TRBJ2-7; TRBD2 might be the D (5 bases). This CDR3 has 11 residues. Germline V gene sequence: CDR1 DFQATT, CDR2 SNEGSKA (reference sequence). V was clipped by 4 bases and J by 5 bases, with 9 bases between them.

This chain links TRBV9 with TRBJ1-2, with TRBD1 as a possible D gene (5 bases). The germline V gene has CDR1 SGDLS and CDR2 YYNGEE. Trimming stripped 3 bases from V and 8 bases from J, with 17 bases between. The CDR3 runs 14 residues. The CDR3 nucleotides are TGTGCCAGCAGCGCCGTAACACAGGTTGGGGGCTACACCTTC. This gives the protein CASSAVTQVGGYTF.

The V call is TRBV5-6, the J call TRBJ1-1; D ambiguous. The CDR3 runs 13 residues. The germline V gene encodes CDR1 SGHDT and CDR2 YYEEEE. Trimming shortened V by 0 bases and J by 9 bases, and 12 bases separated the two germline ends. The CDR3 here is CASSLGGLLQAFF. The DNA of the CDR3 is TGTGCCAGCAGCTTGGGAGGACTTCTTCAAGCTTTCTTT.

This chain joins TRBV6-5 and TRBJ1-1; D might be TRBD1 (6 bases). V was pared by 6 bases and J by 1 base, with 12 bases between. The CDR3 sequence is 14 residues long. Per germline, CDR1 MNHEY and CDR2 SVGAGI. This CDR3 reads CASSNRDTNTEAFF. The DNA of the CDR3 is TGTGCCAGCAGCAATCGGGACACGAACACTGAAGCTTTCTTT.

The rearrangement joins TRBV5-1 to TRBJ2-3; D is possibly TRBD1 (6 bases). V lost 2 bases to trimming and J lost 1 base, with 11 bases between them. CDR3 length equals 15 residues. Germline values: CDR1 SGHRS, CDR2 YFSETQ. The CDR3 DNA follows: TGCGCCAGCAGCTTACAGGGTGCGCGCACAGATACGCAGTATTTT. It translates to CASSLQGARTDTQYF.

The genes are TRBV30 and TRBJ1-3, with D maybe TRBD1 (6 bases). Germline lookup yields CDR1 GTSNPN and CDR2 SVGIG (reference sequence). The CDR3 covers 12 residues. Trimming stripped 8 bases from V and 4 bases from J, with 12 bases between. CDR3 DNA: TGTGCCGGACGGGGGGCCGGAAACACCATATATTTT. It translates to CAGRGAGNTIYF.

The rearrangement links TRBV23-1 to TRBJ2-7; possibly TRBD1 for D (6 bases). TRBV23-1 qualifies as an ORF whose function is uncertain. This CDR3 is 14 amino acids long. The V end was cut by 11 bases, the J end by 5 bases, with 22 bases between. The CDR3 loop reads CAAPTGTYAHEQYF. CDR3 sequence (DNA): TGCGCCGCGCCAACCGGGACATACGCCCACGAGCAGTACTTC.

A few counts support this clone. V gene TRBV19 combines with J gene TRBJ1-1; unclear D gene. This CDR3 has 14 residues. Germline V CDR1 and CDR2: LNHDA, SQIVND (reference sequence). V was pared by 2 bases and J by 0 bases, with 7 bases between. CDR3 amino acids: CASSITRMNTEAFF. The CDR3 DNA is TGTGCCAGTAGTATAACACGAATGAACACTGAAGCTTTCTTT.

This clone has a single count. The chain combines TRBV11-2 with TRBJ2-7; 10 bases are shared with TRBD2. Germline CDR1 reads SGHAT; CDR2 reads FQNNGV. The CDR3 extends over 15 amino acids. Losses at the gene ends were 8 bases for V and 3 bases for J; bases not matched to a gene: 10. The DNA for the CDR3 is TGTGCCAGCCGAACCAGCGGGGGGGCCTTCTACGAGCAGTACTTC. Its protein product is CASRTSGGAFYEQYF.

V usage is TRBV2 and J usage is TRBJ2-1; 8 bases line up with TRBD2. Germline CDR1 and CDR2: SNHLY and FYNNEI. The CDR3 covers 15 residues. V shed 1 base, J shed 8 bases, and the junction held 7 bases outside the gene matches. The CDR3 reads CASSEVRTSFDEQFF. The CDR3 DNA reads TGTGCCAGCAGTGAAGTAAGGACTAGCTTCGATGAGCAGTTCTTC.

The chain links TRBV4-2 to TRBJ2-2; D perhaps matches TRBD2 (7 bases). Germline-derived CDR1 and CDR2 are LGHNA and YNFKEQ. The ends were cut back, 2 bases at V and 4 bases at J, with 14 bases in the middle. CDR3 length: 16 residues. CDR3 protein: CASSQPGEGGTGELFF. CDR3 in DNA: TGTGCCAGCAGCCAACCGGGGGAGGGGGGCACCGGGGAGCTGTTTTTT.

In DNA, the CDR3 is TGTGCCAGCAGTAATGGACAGGGAGATAGTGAAAAACTGTTTTTT. This encodes CASSNGQGDSEKLFF. The rearrangement links TRBV6-5 to TRBJ1-4, with TRBD1 matching over 8 bases. The CDR3 has 15 amino acids. The germline V gene encodes CDR1 MNHEY and CDR2 SVGAGI. V gave up 5 bases and J gave up 7 bases; unmatched junction bases: 9.

The chain has TRBV9 and TRBJ2-5; 13 bases match TRBD2. In germline, CDR1 is SGDLS, CDR2 YYNGEE. Trimming at V came to 0 bases and at J to 5 bases, leaving 10 bases not matched to a gene. The CDR3 sequence is 18 residues long. As DNA, the CDR3 is TGTGCCAGCAGCGTAGCGACGACTAGCGGGGGGCCCGGGGAGACCCAGTACTTC. Protein product: CASSVATTSGGPGETQYF.